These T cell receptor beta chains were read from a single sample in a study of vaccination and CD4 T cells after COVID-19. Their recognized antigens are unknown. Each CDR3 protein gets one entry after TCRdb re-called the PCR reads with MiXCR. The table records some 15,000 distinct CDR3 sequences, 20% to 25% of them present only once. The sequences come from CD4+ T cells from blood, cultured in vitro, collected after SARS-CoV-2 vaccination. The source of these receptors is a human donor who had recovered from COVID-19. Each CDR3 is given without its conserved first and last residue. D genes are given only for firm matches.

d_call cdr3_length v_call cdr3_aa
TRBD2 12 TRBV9 ASSPAGGTGELF
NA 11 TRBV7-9 TSSLNGETAYT
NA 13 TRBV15 ATSREVGTRETQY
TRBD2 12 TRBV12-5 ASKSGTATDTQY
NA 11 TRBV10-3 AMRYSTNYGYT
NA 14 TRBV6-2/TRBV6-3 ASSYPGLTGANVLT
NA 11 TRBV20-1 SARGSIRNTIY
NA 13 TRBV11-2 ASSPVWGANTEAF
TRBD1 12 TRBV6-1 ASGQGVYNSPLH
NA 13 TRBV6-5 ASSYSGGATETQY
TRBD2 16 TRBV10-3 AISEGVSGVKRSYEQY
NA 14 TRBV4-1 ASSQNRDTQNYGYT
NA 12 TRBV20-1 SARWLGRGGELF
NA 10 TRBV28 ASSFRYTEAF
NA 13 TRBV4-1 ASSQLGGRRDGYT
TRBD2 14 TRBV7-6 ASSPVVAGGKNEQF
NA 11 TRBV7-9 ASSLGEGNTQY
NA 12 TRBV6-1 ASSPAVHNYGYT
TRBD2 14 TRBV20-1 SARARTSGAKNIQY
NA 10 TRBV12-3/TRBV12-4 ASSQKGDTQY
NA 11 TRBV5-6 ASSRTMNTEAF
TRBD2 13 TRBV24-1 ATAPTSGSRLEQF
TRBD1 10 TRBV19 ASSPWDSEQY
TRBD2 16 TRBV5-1 ASSKLAAPLFGTDTQY
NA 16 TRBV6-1 ASSPIPDLLSGGNTIY
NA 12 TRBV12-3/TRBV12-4 ASSLGQYQETQY
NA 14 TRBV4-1 ASSRGLTVDNSPLH
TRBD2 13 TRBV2 ASSVRAGNTGELF
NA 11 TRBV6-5 ASSYSWDTEAF
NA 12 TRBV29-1 SVQGALANYGYT
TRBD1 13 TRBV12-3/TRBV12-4 ASSIGQGSTDTQY
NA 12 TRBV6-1 ASSEALGQQGYT
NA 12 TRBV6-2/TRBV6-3 ASSQARGTDTQY
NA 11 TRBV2 ASSEAVFAEPY
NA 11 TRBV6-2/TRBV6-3 ASIQGGDYEQY
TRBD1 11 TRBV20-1 SASPQGVGEQY
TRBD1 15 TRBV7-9 ASSYGTGGPLNQPQH
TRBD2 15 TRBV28 ASRRRGYSGDSYEQY
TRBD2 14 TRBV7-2 ASSPVLAGGGEAQY
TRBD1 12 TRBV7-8 ASSLKTGDYEQY
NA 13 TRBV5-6 ASSPKVLGYYEQY
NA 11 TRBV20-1 SARVPGVVEQF
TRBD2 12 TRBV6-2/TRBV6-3 ASSLPSGRYEQY
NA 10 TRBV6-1 ASRPTGGEQY
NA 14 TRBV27 ASSSTPDNSGNTIY
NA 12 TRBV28 ASSLDNSGNTIY
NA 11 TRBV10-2 ASSEPGNTEAF
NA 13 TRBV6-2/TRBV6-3 ASSRRTGRTDTQY
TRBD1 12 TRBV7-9 ASSTGGRNYGYT
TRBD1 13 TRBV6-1 ASSVETGSVYEQY
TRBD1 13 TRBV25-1 ASSHSGQSYNEQF
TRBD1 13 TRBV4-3 ASSQDSGGDQPQH